This T cell receptor (beta chain) was obtained from a study of cytomegalovirus exposure and HLA in healthy donors. General study results and limits: It has been reported that TCR beta sequences accurately predicted the HLA-A and HLA-B alleles of most subjects. Association of around 17,000 TCR beta sequences with HLA alleles was found at 0.05 false discovery rate in a later analysis.

PCR used 60 Vbeta primers and 13 Jbeta primers. The protocol was immunoSEQ multiplex PCR, while the TCRdb copy is restricted to in-frame clones and leaves out a portion. The table for this sample gives some 41,000 clones. This CDR3 comprises 16 residues. Deletions cut 2 bases from V and 0 bases from J, with 13 bases between. Germline assignment: CDR1 LGHNA and CDR2 YNFKEQ. Turning to this clone: Its specificity is unknown.

The donors (healthy individuals) were bone marrow donors. This chain joins TRBV4-2 and TRBJ1-2, with a weak D call TRBD1 (6 bases). Sequenced: PBMCs. This clonotype originated in a male donor in good health and CMV-seronegative. The CDR3: CASSQSTGLANYGYTF. In DNA form, the CDR3 reads TGTGCCAGCAGCCAAAGCACAGGGTTAGCTAACTATGGCTACACCTTC.